The clone carrying this T cell receptor (beta chain) was recorded only once. A COVID-19 case had been met by exposed participants during the 2 weeks before study entry. Profiling relied on immunoSEQ multiplex PCR, and the TCRdb table lists in-frame clones only, not all of them. The table has 350,000 to 500,000 clones, about 88% seen once. The sample is drawn from a study of blood T cell repertoires in COVID-19. The CDR3 runs 15 residues. CDR1 and CDR2 (germline): MNHEY, SVGAGI. V lost 3 bases and J lost 1, with 11 bases in between. This sequence was found in a woman aged 18 to 35 who had been exposed to COVID-19. This chain links TRBV6-5 with TRBJ2-3; D is perhaps TRBD1 (6 bases). Sequencing was done on a sample of PBMCs or T cells enriched from blood (not recorded which). CDR3: CASSYRPGGTDTQYF. The CDR3 region has the DNA TGTGCCAGCAGTTATAGGCCAGGGGGCACAGATACGCAGTATTTT.